The rows below give T cell receptor beta chains drawn from one sample of a study of T cells after posttransplantation cyclophosphamide. Here immunoSEQ multiplex PCR was the method, and the copy in TCRdb shows in-frame clones only, minus some. The sample has 6,500 or so clones, approximately 84% seen once. Sequenced here: CD8+ T cells sorted from PBMCs, sampled less than 1,500 days after allogeneic stem cell transplant with posttransplant cyclophosphamide. The receptors come from a female patient aged 50-65 years who received an allogeneic stem cell transplant from a related donor, was CMV-positive, and had no GVHD. Some T cells could come from the graft donor. Each CDR3 is given with its conserved first and last residue. The D gene is left open where the match is weak. Where a row states a size, it is once, few, many or the class of an expanded clone; other rows omit it.

TRBV9	once	TRBJ2-2	-	TGTGCCAGCAGGGTCAACAGGGACGTCACTGTGGCGAACACCGGGGAGCTGTTTTTT	CASRVNRDVTVANTGELFF
TRBV5-1	once	TRBJ2-1	TRBD2	TGCGCCAGCAGCTTGTGGAGCGGGAGGGGAATTTACAATGAGCAGTTCTTC	CASSLWSGRGIYNEQFF
TRBV4-3	-	TRBJ1-4	-	TGCGCCAGCAGCCGCGTTTGGCGTGATTTGGGGAGGAATGAAAAACTGTTTTTT	CASSRVWRDLGRNEKLFF
TRBV5-6	-	TRBJ1-4	TRBD1	TGTGCCAGCAGCTACGGGACAGCGTCTAAACTGTTTTTT	CASSYGTASKLFF
TRBV6-5	few	TRBJ2-5	-	TGTGCCAGCAGTTCCATCGGGGGGCGGGGGGAGACCCAGTACTTC	CASSSIGGRGETQYF
TRBV7-3	-	TRBJ2-2	-	TGTGCCAGCAGCCAGGGTGAAGGTGCCGGGGAGCTGTTTTTT	CASSQGEGAGELFF
TRBV5-6	-	TRBJ2-2	-	TGTGCCAGCAGCTTCTCCGGGACTTACAACACCGGGGAGCTGTTTTTT	CASSFSGTYNTGELFF
TRBV5-5	-	TRBJ2-7	TRBD2	TGTGCCAGCAGCCACCGAGCGGGAGGGTCCTACGAGCAGTACTTC	CASSHRAGGSYEQYF
TRBV10-2	-	TRBJ2-3	TRBD1	TGCGCCAGCAAATCCGGGACAGGGTGGCCAGATACGCAGTATTTT	CASKSGTGWPDTQYF
TRBV27	-	TRBJ2-7	-	TGTGCCAGCAGTCTAGAAGGCTACGAGCAGTACTTC	CASSLEGYEQYF
TRBV7-9	-	TRBJ2-3	TRBD2	TGTGCCAGCAGACTAGCGGGAGGACGCACAGATACGCAGTATTTT	CASRLAGGRTDTQYF
TRBV11-2	once	TRBJ2-6	TRBD1	TGTGCCAGCAGCCTACCGACAGGGGCGGGATCTGGGGCCAACGTCCTGACTTTC	CASSLPTGAGSGANVLTF
TRBV11-2	-	TRBJ2-5	TRBD2	TGTGCCAGCAGCTTATGGACTAGCGCGCAAGAGACCCAGTACTTC	CASSLWTSAQETQYF
TRBV2	-	TRBJ2-7	TRBD1	TGTGCCAGCAGTGAGGGGACAGGGGTAGAAGAGCAGTACTTC	CASSEGTGVEEQYF
TRBV2	-	TRBJ1-5	TRBD1	TGTGCCAGCAGTGAATGGACAGGACTAAATCAGCCCCAGCATTTT	CASSEWTGLNQPQHF
TRBV27	-	TRBJ2-1	TRBD2	TGTGCCAGCAGGACTAGCGGAGTCTACAATGAGCAGTTCTTC	CASRTSGVYNEQFF
TRBV9	large	TRBJ2-2	-	TGTGCCAGCAGCGTAGCCTTCGGGGAGCTGTTTTTT	CASSVAFGELFF
TRBV7-3	-	TRBJ2-1	TRBD1	TGTGCCAGCAGCTTAAAGGGACAGGGGGCAAACAATGAGCAGTTCTTC	CASSLKGQGANNEQFF
TRBV6-1	-	TRBJ1-1	-	TGTGCCAGCAGTGAGCGACAAGGGGGTTGGGAAACTGAAGCTTTCTTT	CASSERQGGWETEAFF
TRBV28	-	TRBJ1-1	-	TGTGCCAGCAGTTTCGGTACCAGGGGACACACTGAAGCTTTCTTT	CASSFGTRGHTEAFF
TRBV5-6	once	TRBJ2-7	-	TGTGCCAGCAGCCCTTTTGGGGCCGCCTACGAGCAGTACTTC	CASSPFGAAYEQYF
TRBV27	-	TRBJ1-4	TRBD1	TGTGCCAGCACCTTACTCCAGGGGGCTGATGAAAAACTGTTTTTT	CASTLLQGADEKLFF
TRBV27	-	TRBJ2-7	-	TGTGCCAGCATCCCCAGGGGCAGCTCCTACGAGCAGTACTTC	CASIPRGSSYEQYF
TRBV6-5	once	TRBJ1-5	-	TGTGCCAGCAGCCATAGGGGTATCAATCAGCCCCAGCATTTT	CASSHRGINQPQHF
TRBV11-2	-	TRBJ1-2	TRBD1	TGTGCCAGCAGCTCCGGGACAGACCTACTCGGGCACACCTTC	CASSSGTDLLGHTF
TRBV7-6	-	TRBJ2-7	-	TGTGCCAGCAGCTTAGACTTCTCAAATTACTACGAGCAGTACTTC	CASSLDFSNYYEQYF
TRBV7-9	-	TRBJ2-3	TRBD2	TGTGCCAGCAGCCAGGGACTAGCGGAGGGTGGTACGCAGTATTTT	CASSQGLAEGGTQYF
TRBV27	-	TRBJ2-7	TRBD1	TGTGCCAGCAGTCCTGGGACAGGCCGATACTTC	CASSPGTGRYF
TRBV28	few	TRBJ1-5	-	TGTGCCAGCAGCCCCGAAGACAGGACACACAATCAGCCCCAGCATTTT	CASSPEDRTHNQPQHF
TRBV19	-	TRBJ2-7	TRBD1	TGTGCGTCCCGGGACAGGGAGGCGGACGAGCAGTACTTC	CASRDREADEQYF
TRBV7-6	once	TRBJ2-7	TRBD1	TGTGCCAGCAGCTTAGGGGGACAGGGACGCTCCTACGAGCAGTACTTC	CASSLGGQGRSYEQYF
TRBV7-3	-	TRBJ2-1	TRBD2	TGTGCCAGCAGCAATAGCGGGGGCTCCTACAATGAGCAGTTCTTC	CASSNSGGSYNEQFF
TRBV27	few	TRBJ2-6	-	TGTGCCAGCGGCCCTGGGGCCAACGTCCTGACTTTC	CASGPGANVLTF
TRBV19	-	TRBJ2-1	-	TGTGCCAGTAGTATAGCCGTAACGGGGGGCTCGGGCAATGAGCAGTTCTTC	CASSIAVTGGSGNEQFF
TRBV2	-	TRBJ1-1	TRBD1	TGTGCCAGCAGGTTAGGACAGGGCTTCACTGAAGCTTTCTTT	CASRLGQGFTEAFF
TRBV10-3	once	TRBJ2-1	-	TGTGCCATCAGCGGGGACAACTACAATGAGCAGTTCTTC	CAISGDNYNEQFF
TRBV28	-	TRBJ2-7	TRBD1	TGTGCCAGCACTCGACAGGGCAAAAGGGAGCAGTACTTC	CASTRQGKREQYF
TRBV2	-	TRBJ1-3	-	TGTGCCAGCGGTGCCCCCCGGGACATAGGAGGAAACACCATATATTTT	CASGAPRDIGGNTIYF
TRBV2	-	TRBJ1-4	-	TGTGCCAGCAGCTCTCTAGATATCAATGAAAAACTGTTTTTT	CASSSLDINEKLFF
TRBV13	-	TRBJ1-2	-	TGTGCCAGCAGCTTTTGGCCTCCTGATAGCTACACCTTC	CASSFWPPDSYTF
TRBV27	-	TRBJ2-1	-	TGTGCCAGCAGCCCCGGTGGGGCAGCTGGGCAGTTCTTC	CASSPGGAAGQFF
TRBV7-9	-	TRBJ1-1	-	TGTGCCAGCAGCCAATCCCCCCGGGCTTTCTTT	CASSQSPRAFF
TRBV11-2	-	TRBJ1-2	TRBD1	TGTGCCAGCAGCTTCGGGACAGGGATCAATTATGGCTACACCTTC	CASSFGTGINYGYTF
TRBV28	once	TRBJ2-7	-	TGTGCCAGCAGTTTACAGGCCCCAGCCTACTACGAGCAGTACTTC	CASSLQAPAYYEQYF
TRBV7-6	-	TRBJ1-5	TRBD1	TGTGCCAGCAGCCCCGACAGGGACAATCAGCCCCAGCATTTT	CASSPDRDNQPQHF
TRBV9	-	TRBJ1-5	-	TGTGCCAGCAGCCCCGCGGGGGACCAGCCCCAGCATTTT	CASSPAGDQPQHF
TRBV9	-	TRBJ2-1	TRBD2	TGTGCCAGCAGCGGGGAAACTAGCGGGAATGAGCAGTTCTTC	CASSGETSGNEQFF
TRBV6-6	once	TRBJ2-1	TRBD1	TGTGCCAGCAGTTACTCGACAGACAGGGTCAATGAGCAGTTCTTC	CASSYSTDRVNEQFF
TRBV7-9	-	TRBJ2-7	TRBD2	TGTGCCAGCAGCCCGAGCGGGATTAGCTCCTACGAGCAGTACTTC	CASSPSGISSYEQYF
TRBV6-5	-	TRBJ1-2	-	TGTGCCAGCAGTTCTGTTAACTATGGCTACACCTTC	CASSSVNYGYTF
TRBV28	-	TRBJ1-2	-	TGTGCCAGCAGCAGCCCGATTGGGGGGACCGCTCGTGGCTACACCTTC	CASSSPIGGTARGYTF
TRBV15	-	TRBJ2-2	TRBD1	TGTGCCACCAGCAGGGACAGGGGAAACACCGGGGAGCTGTTTTTT	CATSRDRGNTGELFF
TRBV28	once	TRBJ2-5	-	TGTGCCAGCAGTTTAGGGGAGGTGAGAGAGACCCAGTACTTC	CASSLGEVRETQYF